This TCR beta chain came from a study of shared clonotypes between healthy human individuals. The CDR3 contains 16 residues. Germline values: CDR1 PRHDT, CDR2 FYEKMQ (reference sequence). V lost 3 bases to trimming and J lost 7 bases; unmatched junction nucleotides: 11. TCRdb keeps only in-frame clones here, not all; method: immunoSEQ multiplex PCR. Of about 2.1 million clones listed, roughly 95% are singletons. Only CD45RO-negative cells positively selected for CCR7 counted as naive CD8 cells, so terminally differentiated effector memory CD45RA+ cells were excluded. The rearrangement uses TRBV13 and TRBJ2-3, with TRBD2 matching 9 bases. The source of this sequence is a man between 18 and 29 years old in good health. Some clones in this sample may be carry-over from other donors' samples. Sample: naive CD8+ T cells from PBMCs. The CDR3 coding sequence is TGTGCCAGCAGCTTCCAAGTAGCGGGAGTTACCTATACGCAGTATTTT. Its translation is CASSFQVAGVTYTQYF.